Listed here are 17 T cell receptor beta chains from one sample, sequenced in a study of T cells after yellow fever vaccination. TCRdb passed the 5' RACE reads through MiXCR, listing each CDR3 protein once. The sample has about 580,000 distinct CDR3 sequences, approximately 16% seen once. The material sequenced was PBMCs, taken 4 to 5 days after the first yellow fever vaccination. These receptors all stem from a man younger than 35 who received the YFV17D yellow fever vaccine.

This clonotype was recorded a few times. As DNA, the CDR3 is TGCGCCAGCAGCTTGAGGGCTAGCGGGGGGGGTCTAGGGAGTGAGCAGTTCTTC. Its protein is CASSLRASGGGLGSEQFF. V and J are TRBV5-1 and TRBJ2-1; TRBD2 aligns across 12 bases. This CDR3 is built from 18 residues. Germline V gene sequence: CDR1 SGHRS, CDR2 YFSETQ. J was trimmed by 9 bases and V by 1 base; bases with no gene match: 14. The entire variable domain, with the rest obtained from reference TRBV5-1 and TRBJ2-1, is as follows: KAGVTQTPRYLIKTRGQQVTLSCSPISGHRSVSWYQQTPGQGLQFLFEYFSETQRNKGNFPGRFSGRQFSNSRSEMNVSTLELGDSALYLCASSLRASGGGLGSEQFFGPGTRLTVL.

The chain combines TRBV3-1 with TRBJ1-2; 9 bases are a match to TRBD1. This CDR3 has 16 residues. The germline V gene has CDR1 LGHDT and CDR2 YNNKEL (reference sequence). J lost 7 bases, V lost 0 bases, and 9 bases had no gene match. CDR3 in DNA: TGTGCCAGCAGCCAAGATTACGGGACAGGGAAGGGTGGCTACACCTTC. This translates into CASSQDYGTGKGGYTF.

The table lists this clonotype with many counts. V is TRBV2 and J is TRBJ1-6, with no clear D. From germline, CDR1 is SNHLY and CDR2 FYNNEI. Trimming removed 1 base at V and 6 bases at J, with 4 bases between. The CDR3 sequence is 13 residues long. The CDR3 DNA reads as TGTGCCAGCAGTGAAGTGTCTAATTCACCCCTCCACTTT. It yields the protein CASSEVSNSPLHF.

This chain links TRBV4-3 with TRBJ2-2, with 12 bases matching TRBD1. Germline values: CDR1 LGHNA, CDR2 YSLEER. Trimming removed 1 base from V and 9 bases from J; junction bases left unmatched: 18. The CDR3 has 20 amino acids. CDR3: CASSQGYRDRGLPSLRELFF. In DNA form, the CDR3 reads TGCGCCAGCAGCCAAGGGTACCGGGACAGGGGGCTACCGTCCCTCAGGGAGCTGTTTTTT.

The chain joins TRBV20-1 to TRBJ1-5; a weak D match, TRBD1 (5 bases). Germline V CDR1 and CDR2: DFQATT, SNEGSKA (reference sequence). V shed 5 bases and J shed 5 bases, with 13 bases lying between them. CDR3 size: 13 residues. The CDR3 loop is CSAVRTIYQPQHF. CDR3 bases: TGCAGTGCTGTGCGGACAATATATCAGCCCCAGCATTTT.

The CDR3 DNA reads TGTGCCAGCAGTGGTCGCACCCCTTATTCACCCCTCCACTTT. Translation: CASSGRTPYSPLHF. J is TRBJ1-6 and V is TRBV2; no definite D call. Germline assignment: CDR1 SNHLY and CDR2 FYNNEI. The CDR3 spans 14 residues. V lost 4 bases and J lost 8, with 12 bases in between.

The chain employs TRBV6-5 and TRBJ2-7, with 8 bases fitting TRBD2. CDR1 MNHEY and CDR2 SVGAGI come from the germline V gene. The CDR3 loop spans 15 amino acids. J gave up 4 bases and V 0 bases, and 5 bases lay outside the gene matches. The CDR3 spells CASSYSREEEYEQYV. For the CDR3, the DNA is TGTGCCAGCAGTTACTCGCGGGAGGAAGAGTACGAGCAGTACGTC.

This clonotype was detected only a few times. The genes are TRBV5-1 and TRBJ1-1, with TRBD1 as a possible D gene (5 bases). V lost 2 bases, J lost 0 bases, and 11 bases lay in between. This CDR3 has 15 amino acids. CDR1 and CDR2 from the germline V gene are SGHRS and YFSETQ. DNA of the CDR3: TGCGCCAGCAGCTTCAGACAGCTCATGAACACTGAAGCTTTCTTT. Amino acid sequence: CASSFRQLMNTEAFF.

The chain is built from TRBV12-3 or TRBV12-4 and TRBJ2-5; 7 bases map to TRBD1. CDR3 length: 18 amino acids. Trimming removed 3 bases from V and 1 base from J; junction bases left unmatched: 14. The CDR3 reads CASSFRGIGTAFQETQYF. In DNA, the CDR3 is TGTGCCAGCAGTTTCAGGGGTATCGGGACAGCATTCCAAGAGACCCAGTACTTC.

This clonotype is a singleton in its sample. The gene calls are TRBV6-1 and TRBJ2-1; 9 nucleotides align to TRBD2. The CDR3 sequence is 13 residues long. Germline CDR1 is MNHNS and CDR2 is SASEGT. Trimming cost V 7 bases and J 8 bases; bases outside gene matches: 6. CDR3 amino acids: CASTSGGKDEQFF. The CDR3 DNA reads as TGTGCCAGCACGAGCGGGGGGAAGGATGAGCAGTTCTTC.

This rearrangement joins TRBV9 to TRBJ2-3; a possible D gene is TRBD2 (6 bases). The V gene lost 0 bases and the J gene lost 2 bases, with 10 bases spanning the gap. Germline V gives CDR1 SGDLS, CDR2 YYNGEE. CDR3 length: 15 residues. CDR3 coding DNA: TGTGCCAGCAGCGTAGGGGGGGAGGCCACAGATACGCAGTATTTT. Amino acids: CASSVGGEATDTQYF.

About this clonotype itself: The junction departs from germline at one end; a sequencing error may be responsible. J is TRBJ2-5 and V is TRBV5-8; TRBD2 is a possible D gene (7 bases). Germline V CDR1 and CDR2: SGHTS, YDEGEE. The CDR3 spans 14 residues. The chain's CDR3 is CAISPGGREETQYF. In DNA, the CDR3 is TGTGCCATCAGCCCGGGGGGCAGGGAAGAGACCCAGTACTTC.

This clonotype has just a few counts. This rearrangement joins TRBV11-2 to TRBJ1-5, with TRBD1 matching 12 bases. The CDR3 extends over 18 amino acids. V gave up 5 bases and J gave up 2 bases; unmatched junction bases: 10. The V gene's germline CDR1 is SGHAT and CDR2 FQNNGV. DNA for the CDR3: TGTGCCAGCAGCGGACGGGGGACAGGGGGCACTCGCAATCAGCCCCAGCATTTT. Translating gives CASSGRGTGGTRNQPQHF.

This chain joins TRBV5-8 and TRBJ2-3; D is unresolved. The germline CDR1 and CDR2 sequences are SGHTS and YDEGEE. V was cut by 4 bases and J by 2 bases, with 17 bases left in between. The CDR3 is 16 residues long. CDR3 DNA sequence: TGTGCCAGCAGCCTGGGCAGCTTCGGGTCCACAGATACGCAGTATTTT. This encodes CASSLGSFGSTDTQYF.

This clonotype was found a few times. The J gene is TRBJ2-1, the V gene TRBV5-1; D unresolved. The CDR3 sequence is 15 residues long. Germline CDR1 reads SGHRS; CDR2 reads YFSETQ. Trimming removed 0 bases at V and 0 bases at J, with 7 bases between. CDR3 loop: CASSLAELSYNEQFF. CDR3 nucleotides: TGCGCCAGCAGCTTGGCCGAACTCTCCTACAATGAGCAGTTCTTC.

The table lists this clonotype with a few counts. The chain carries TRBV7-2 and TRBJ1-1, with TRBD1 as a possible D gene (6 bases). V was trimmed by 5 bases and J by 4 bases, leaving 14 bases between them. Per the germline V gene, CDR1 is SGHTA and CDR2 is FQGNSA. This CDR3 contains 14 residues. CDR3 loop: CASSGFLQGTEAFF. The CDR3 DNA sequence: TGTGCCAGCAGCGGCTTCCTACAGGGCACTGAAGCTTTCTTT.

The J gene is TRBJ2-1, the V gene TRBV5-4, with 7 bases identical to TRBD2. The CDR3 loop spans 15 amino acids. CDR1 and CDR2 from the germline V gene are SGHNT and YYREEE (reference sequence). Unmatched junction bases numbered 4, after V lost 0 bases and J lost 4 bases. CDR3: CASSLGDYQYNEQFF. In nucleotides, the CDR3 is TGTGCCAGCAGCTTGGGGGACTACCAATACAATGAGCAGTTCTTC.